These 19 T cell receptor beta chains came from one sample sequenced in a study of somatic mutations in cytotoxic T cells in rheumatoid arthritis. Assay used: immunoSEQ multiplex PCR; TCRdb lists only in-frame clones, some missing. The table includes 12,000 to 15,000 clones, roughly three quarters detected once. Sample: CD8+ T cells sorted from blood. The receptors shown here come from an adult with rheumatoid arthritis.

This chain uses TRBV6-5 with TRBJ2-1; 8 bases line up with TRBD2. Germline CDR1 is MNHEY and CDR2 is SVGAGI. The CDR3 contains 13 residues. Germline trimming cut 5 bases from V and 8 bases from J; bases unmatched to any gene: 5. In DNA form, the CDR3 reads TGTGCCAGCAGTCGGGGGGGCCTCGATGAGCAGTTCTTC. This translates into CASSRGGLDEQFF.

The rearrangement joins TRBV21-1 to TRBJ2-1; TRBD2, the table's D call, was not compared with the DNA. TRBV21-1 is a listed pseudogene. The CDR3 has 16 amino acids. CDR3 nucleotide sequence: TGTGCCAGCAGCAAAAAGGGCGGGACTAGTAACAATGAGCAGTTCTTC. Translated: CASSKKGGTSNNEQFF.

This chain connects TRBV7-8 to TRBJ2-7; tentative D call: TRBD2 (5 bases). The CDR3 length is 14 residues. Germline V gives CDR1 SGHVS, CDR2 FQNEAQ. Trimming took off 6 bases at V and 1 base at J, with 13 bases between the two ends. This chain's CDR3 is CASRPLVGSYEQYF. The CDR3 bases are TGTGCCAGCAGACCACTAGTAGGGTCCTACGAGCAGTACTTC. Using reference TRBV7-8 and TRBJ2-7 for the parts outside the CDR3, the full variable domain is GAGVSQSPRYKVAKRGQDVALRCDPISGHVSLFWYQQALGQGPEFLTYFQNEAQLDKSGLPSDRFFAERPEGSVSTLKIQRTQQEDSAVYLCASRPLVGSYEQYFGPGTRLTVT.

The gene calls are TRBV14 and TRBJ1-2; D not resolved. Germline lookup yields CDR1 SGHDN and CDR2 FVKESK. Trimming removed 0 bases at V and 7 bases at J, with 6 bases between. The CDR3 extends over 12 amino acids. Written as DNA, the CDR3 is TGTGCCAGCAGCCAAGACGGGTTTGGCTACACCTTC. Protein sequence: CASSQDGFGYTF.

This clone was seen a few times. The V call is TRBV19, the J call TRBJ2-1; 9 bases map to TRBD2. There are 14 residues in the CDR3. The V gene's germline CDR1 is LNHDA and CDR2 SQIVND (reference sequence). The J segment lost 5 bases and the V segment lost 4 bases, leaving 3 bases of the junction unmatched. CDR3 DNA sequence: TGTGCCAGTAGTACGACTAGCGGACACAATGAGCAGTTCTTC. It specifies CASSTTSGHNEQFF.

The chain joins TRBV14 to TRBJ2-7, with D hard to call. The CDR3 is 14 residues long. The germline gives CDR1 SGHDN, CDR2 FVKESK. The V and J ends lost 1 base and 3 bases respectively, with 10 bases between them. As DNA, the CDR3 is TGTGCCAGCAGCCAAGTTGGTGGTGGCTACGAGCAGTACTTC. This gives the protein CASSQVGGGYEQYF.

This chain uses TRBV11-3 with TRBJ2-1, with D maybe TRBD1 (5 bases). Trimming left V 1 base short and J 0 bases short, with 10 bases between. The CDR3 extends over 16 amino acids. Germline values: CDR1 SGHNT, CDR2 YENEEA. The CDR3 DNA follows: TGTGCCAGCAGCTTAGGGGGCCTAAGCTCCTACAATGAGCAGTTCTTC. Amino acids: CASSLGGLSSYNEQFF.

J is TRBJ2-4 and V is TRBV11-2; 9 nucleotides agree with TRBD1. CDR1 is SGHAT and CDR2 is FQNNGV in the germline V gene. J gave up 3 bases and V 4 bases, and 13 bases lay outside the gene matches. The CDR3 length is 18 residues. Written as DNA, the CDR3 is TGTGCCAGCAGCTCACTCAACCGGGACAGGGTATTCAAAAACATTCAGTACTTC. This codes for CASSSLNRDRVFKNIQYF.

J is TRBJ2-2 and V is TRBV7-9; D may be TRBD1 (5 bases). This CDR3 comprises 15 residues. V dropped 1 base and J dropped 4 bases, with 10 bases sitting between them. In germline, CDR1 is SEHNR, CDR2 FQNEAQ (reference sequence). CDR3 loop: CASSLVDDSTGELFF. The CDR3 coding sequence is TGTGCCAGCAGCTTAGTGGACGACAGCACCGGGGAGCTGTTTTTT.

V is TRBV2 and J is TRBJ2-1; D not resolved. Germline values: CDR1 SNHLY, CDR2 FYNNEI. CDR3 length equals 14 residues. V lost 9 bases, J lost 0 bases, and 12 bases lay in between. The CDR3 region is CARTHPSSYNEQFF. CDR3 in DNA: TGTGCCAGGACACACCCGAGCTCCTACAATGAGCAGTTCTTC.

The V call is TRBV15, the J call TRBJ1-2; D gene ambiguous. This CDR3 is 13 amino acids long. Trimming cost V 6 bases and J 6 bases, with 14 bases left between them. CDR1 LNHNV and CDR2 YYDKDF come from the germline V gene (reference sequence). The CDR3: CATSSGPGHGYTF. The CDR3 DNA sequence: TGTGCCACCAGTAGTGGTCCAGGACATGGCTACACCTTC. Using reference TRBV15 and TRBJ1-2 for the parts outside the CDR3, the full variable domain is DAMVIQNPRYQVTQFGKPVTLSCSQTLNHNVMYWYQQKSSQAPKLLFHYYDKDFNNEADTPDNFQSRRPNTSFCFLDIRSPGLGDTAMYLCATSSGPGHGYTFGSGTRLTVV.

The rearrangement uses TRBV7-9 and TRBJ2-4; 8 nucleotides match TRBD1. The CDR3 contains 16 residues. The trim removed 1 base at V and 9 bases at J, leaving 11 bases unmatched. Germline V lookup: CDR1 SEHNR, CDR2 FQNEAQ (reference sequence). CDR3 sequence reads: CASSLDTAGGAGIQYF. The CDR3 DNA sequence: TGTGCCAGCAGCTTAGATACGGCAGGGGGCGCGGGCATTCAGTACTTC.

V and J are TRBV7-8 and TRBJ2-1, with a weak D call TRBD1 (6 bases). Germline-derived CDR1 and CDR2 are SGHVS and FQNEAQ. This CDR3 spans 17 amino acids. Trimming shortened V by 1 base and J by 8 bases, and 21 bases separated the two germline ends. Here the CDR3 reads CASSLGIGTFSLDEQFF. The CDR3 DNA sequence: TGTGCCAGCAGCTTAGGCATAGGGACATTTTCGTTGGATGAGCAGTTCTTC. Supplemented by reference TRBV7-8 and TRBJ2-1, the full variable domain reads GAGVSQSPRYKVAKRGQDVALRCDPISGHVSLFWYQQALGQGPEFLTYFQNEAQLDKSGLPSDRFFAERPEGSVSTLKIQRTQQEDSAVYLCASSLGIGTFSLDEQFFGPGTRLTVL.

The table lists this clone with a few counts. The CDR3 sequence: CASSQGLATYNEQFF. The CDR3 nucleotides are TGTGCCAGCAGCCAGGGACTAGCGACCTACAATGAGCAGTTCTTC. The chain employs TRBV4-2 and TRBJ2-1; 10 bases are shared with TRBD2. The CDR3 sequence is 15 residues long. With V trimmed by 3 bases and J by 2 bases, 1 base remained unmatched. Looked up from germline, CDR1 is LGHNA and CDR2 is YNFKEQ.

The chain recombines TRBV13 with TRBJ1-1; the match to TRBD1 covers 7 bases. CDR3 length: 13 residues. Germline V gene data show CDR1 as PRHDT and CDR2 as FYEKMQ (reference sequence). The V and J ends lost 7 bases and 5 bases, in that order; junction bases with no gene match: 7. The CDR3 loop reads CASTGGGWTEAFF. The CDR3 bases are TGTGCCAGCACTGGAGGGGGCTGGACTGAAGCTTTCTTT.

This clone came up a few times. The rearrangement links TRBV28 to TRBJ1-5; TRBD1 agrees at 8 bases. The V gene's germline CDR1 is MDHEN and CDR2 SYDVKM. The CDR3 spans 18 residues. V gave up 10 bases and J gave up 0 bases; unmatched junction bases: 17. CDR3 region: CATKPDRGLDFSNQPQHF. The DNA of the CDR3 is TGTGCCACCAAACCCGACAGGGGACTTGATTTTAGCAATCAGCCCCAGCATTTT.

The V gene is TRBV7-9, the J gene TRBJ1-4; weak D call: TRBD1 (5 bases). This CDR3 is built from 14 residues. Germline V gene sequence: CDR1 SEHNR, CDR2 FQNEAQ (reference sequence). The ends were cut back, 5 bases at V and 7 bases at J, with 14 bases in the middle. This CDR3 is CASSQPGGREKLFF. CDR3 DNA sequence: TGTGCCAGCAGCCAACCCGGGGGACGTGAAAAACTGTTTTTT.

The genes are TRBV4-1 and TRBJ1-4, with D possibly matching TRBD1 (5 bases). The CDR3 length is 15 residues. V dropped 0 bases and J dropped 6 bases, with 11 bases sitting between them. Germline-derived CDR1 and CDR2 are MGHRA and YSYEKL. The CDR3 coding sequence is TGCGCCAGCAGCCAAGAGGGGGGGATTGATGAAAAACTGTTTTTT. Protein: CASSQEGGIDEKLFF.

V gene TRBV6-5 combines with J gene TRBJ1-1; possible D gene TRBD1, 5 bases. Germline CDR1 is MNHEY and CDR2 is SVGAGI. The CDR3 is 15 amino acids. V was shortened by 6 bases and J by 5 bases, with 19 bases between the two germline ends. DNA for the CDR3: TGTGCCAGCAGCCCAACAGGAAACCTTGGGACTGAAGCTTTCTTT. Translation: CASSPTGNLGTEAFF.